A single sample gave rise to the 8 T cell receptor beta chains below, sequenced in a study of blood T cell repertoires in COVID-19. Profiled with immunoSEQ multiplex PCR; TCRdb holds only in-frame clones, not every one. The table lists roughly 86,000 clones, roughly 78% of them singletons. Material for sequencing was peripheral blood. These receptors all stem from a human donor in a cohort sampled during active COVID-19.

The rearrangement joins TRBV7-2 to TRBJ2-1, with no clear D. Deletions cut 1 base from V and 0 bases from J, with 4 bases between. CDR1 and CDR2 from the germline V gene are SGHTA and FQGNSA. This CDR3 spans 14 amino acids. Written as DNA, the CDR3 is TGTGCCAGCAGCTTAGATAGCTCCTACAATGAGCAGTTCTTC. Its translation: CASSLDSSYNEQFF.

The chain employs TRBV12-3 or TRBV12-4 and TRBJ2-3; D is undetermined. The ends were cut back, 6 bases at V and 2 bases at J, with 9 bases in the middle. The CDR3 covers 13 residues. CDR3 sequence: CASSLSTTDTQYF. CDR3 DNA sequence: TGTGCCAGCAGCCTCTCTACCACAGATACGCAGTATTTT.

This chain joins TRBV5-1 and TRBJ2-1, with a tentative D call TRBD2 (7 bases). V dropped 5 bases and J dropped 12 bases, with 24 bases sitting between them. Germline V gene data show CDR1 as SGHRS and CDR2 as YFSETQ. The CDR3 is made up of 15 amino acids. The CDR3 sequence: CASSRWAGAPGGQFF. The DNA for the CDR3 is TGCGCCAGCAGTCGGTGGGCAGGGGCCCCGGGGGGGCAGTTCTTC.

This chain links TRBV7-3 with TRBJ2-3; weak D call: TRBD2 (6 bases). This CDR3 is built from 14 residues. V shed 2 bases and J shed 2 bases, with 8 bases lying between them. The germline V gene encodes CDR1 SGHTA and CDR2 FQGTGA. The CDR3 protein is CASSLGGATDTQYF. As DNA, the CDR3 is TGTGCCAGCAGCTTAGGAGGGGCCACAGATACGCAGTATTTT.

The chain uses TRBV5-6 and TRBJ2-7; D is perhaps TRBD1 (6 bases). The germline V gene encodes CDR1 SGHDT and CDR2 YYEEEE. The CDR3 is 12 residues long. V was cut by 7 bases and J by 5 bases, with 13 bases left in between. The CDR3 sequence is CASSHRAHEQYF. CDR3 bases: TGTGCCAGCTCACACAGGGCCCACGAGCAGTACTTC.

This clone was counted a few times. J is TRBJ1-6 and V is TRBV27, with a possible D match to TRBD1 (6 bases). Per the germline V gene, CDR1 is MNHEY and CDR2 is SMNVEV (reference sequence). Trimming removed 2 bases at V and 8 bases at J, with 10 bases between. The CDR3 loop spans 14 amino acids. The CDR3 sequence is CASSLMGAHSPLHF. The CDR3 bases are TGTGCCAGCAGTTTAATGGGGGCTCATTCACCCCTCCACTTT.

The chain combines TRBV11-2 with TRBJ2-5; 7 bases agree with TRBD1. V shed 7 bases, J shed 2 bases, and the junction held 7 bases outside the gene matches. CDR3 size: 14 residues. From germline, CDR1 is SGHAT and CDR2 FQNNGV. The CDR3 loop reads CASKPTGAQETQYF. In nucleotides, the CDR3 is TGTGCCAGCAAACCTACAGGGGCGCAAGAGACCCAGTACTTC.

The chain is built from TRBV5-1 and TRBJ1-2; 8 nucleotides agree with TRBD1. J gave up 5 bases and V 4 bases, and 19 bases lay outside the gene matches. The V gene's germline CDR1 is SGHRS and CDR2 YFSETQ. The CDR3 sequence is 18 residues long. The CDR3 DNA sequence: TGCGCCAGCAGCCGAACCGGGACAGGCGGCACTCCTGTTTATGGCTACACCTTC. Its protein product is CASSRTGTGGTPVYGYTF. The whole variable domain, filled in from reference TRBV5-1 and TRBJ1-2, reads KAGVTQTPRYLIKTRGQQVTLSCSPISGHRSVSWYQQTPGQGLQFLFEYFSETQRNKGNFPGRFSGRQFSNSRSEMNVSTLELGDSALYLCASSRTGTGGTPVYGYTFGSGTRLTVV.